The 19 T cell receptor beta chains below were found in one sample sequenced in a study of cytomegalovirus exposure and HLA in healthy donors. PCR used 60 Vbeta primers and 13 Jbeta primers. Profiled with immunoSEQ multiplex PCR; TCRdb holds only in-frame clones, not every one. This table has 90,000 to 120,000 clones, approximately 76% appearing once. The sample taken for sequencing was PBMCs. Receptors were obtained from a man aged 18 to 35 in good health and CMV-seronegative.

The chain uses TRBV29-1 and TRBJ1-1, with 11 nucleotides matching TRBD1. With V trimmed by 7 bases and J by 8 bases, 9 bases remained unmatched. Germline V gives CDR1 SQVTM, CDR2 ANQGSEA. The CDR3 is made up of 13 amino acids. The CDR3 region has the DNA TGCAGCGCACGGGGGACAGGGGGATTGGAAGCTTTCTTT. Amino acid sequence: CSARGTGGLEAFF.

This chain connects TRBV7-8 to TRBJ2-1; a weak D match, TRBD1 (5 bases). The CDR3 is made up of 15 amino acids. In germline, CDR1 is SGHVS, CDR2 FQNEAQ. Trimming removed 1 base from V and 9 bases from J, with 16 bases in between. The CDR3 DNA sequence: TGTGCCAGCAGCTTAGTCGTCAGGGTTCCGCCTGAGCAGTTCTTC. Residues: CASSLVVRVPPEQFF.

V gene TRBV19 combines with J gene TRBJ1-5, with 9 bases that match TRBD1. Germline CDR1 is LNHDA and CDR2 is SQIVND (reference sequence). V trimming: 4 bases; J trimming: 4 bases; junction bases outside the gene matches: 8. CDR3 size: 16 residues. The CDR3 DNA reads as TGTGCCAGTAGTACTACAGGGGGCAGGGGAAATCAGCCCCAGCATTTT. Amino acid sequence: CASSTTGGRGNQPQHF.

The V and J genes are TRBV5-1 and TRBJ2-3; D gene ambiguous. The CDR3 runs to 16 residues. Germline lookup yields CDR1 SGHRS and CDR2 YFSETQ. The V gene lost 0 bases and the J gene lost 3 bases, with 14 bases spanning the gap. The CDR3 loop reads CASSLAEERVTDTQYF. The CDR3 bases are TGCGCCAGCAGCTTGGCAGAGGAGCGCGTAACAGATACGCAGTATTTT.

There are a few counts of this clone. The chain couples TRBV4-3 to TRBJ2-5; D is unresolved. This CDR3 is built from 13 residues. Germline CDR1 is LGHNA and CDR2 is YSLEER. Deletions cut 0 bases from V and 5 bases from J, with 7 bases between. The DNA of the CDR3 is TGCGCCAGCAGCCAAGATACATGGGAGACCCAGTACTTC. Translated: CASSQDTWETQYF.

The V and J genes are TRBV5-4 and TRBJ2-3, with TRBD1 identical over 7 bases. CDR1 and CDR2 from the germline V gene are SGHNT and YYREEE (reference sequence). The CDR3 length is 13 residues. Trimming cost V 5 bases and J 5 bases; bases outside gene matches: 5. The CDR3 DNA sequence: TGTGCCAGCAGACAGGGGTCCGTAGATACGCAGTATTTT. Protein product: CASRQGSVDTQYF.

This clone came up a few times. This chain links TRBV7-9 with TRBJ2-1; the match to TRBD2 covers 7 bases. The CDR3 contains 14 residues. Germline loops: CDR1 SEHNR, CDR2 FQNEAQ (reference sequence). J gave up 4 bases and V 0 bases, and 0 bases lay outside the gene matches. The CDR3, as DNA: TGTGCCAGCAGCTTAGCGGGGGGGTACAATGAGCAGTTCTTC. Protein product: CASSLAGGYNEQFF.

This clone was recorded a few times. The V call is TRBV6-1, the J call TRBJ1-1; D remains unclear. The V end lost 8 bases, the J end lost 1 base, and 14 bases lay between the germline ends. Germline CDR1 and CDR2: MNHNS and SASEGT. The CDR3 is 14 residues long. The CDR3 protein is CASLVGWANTEAFF. The CDR3 nucleotides read TGTGCCAGCCTCGTCGGTTGGGCGAACACTGAAGCTTTCTTT.

The chain combines TRBV13 with TRBJ1-1; no reliable D call. Germline V gives CDR1 PRHDT, CDR2 FYEKMQ (reference sequence). The CDR3 runs to 13 residues. V was trimmed by 3 bases and J by 8 bases, leaving 13 bases between them. The DNA for the CDR3 is TGTGCCAGCAGCTTTTTGGGGAGCATCGAAGCTTTCTTT. It encodes CASSFLGSIEAFF.

A few counts support this clone. The chain has TRBV27 and TRBJ2-3; TRBD2 aligns across 7 bases. The germline gives CDR1 MNHEY, CDR2 SMNVEV (reference sequence). The CDR3 is 18 amino acids. V was clipped by 0 bases and J by 2 bases; unmatched bases: 11. The CDR3 region is CASSLSPGIAGSTDTQYF. In DNA form, the CDR3 reads TGTGCCAGCAGTTTATCCCCCGGGATAGCGGGTTCCACAGATACGCAGTATTTT.

This chain links TRBV28 with TRBJ1-2, with D unresolved. Trimming took off 7 bases at V and 8 bases at J, with 17 bases between the two ends. Germline V gene data show CDR1 as MDHEN and CDR2 as SYDVKM. The CDR3 extends over 13 amino acids. CDR3 coding DNA: TGTGCCAGCACCCTCCGGTCCGGGAAAGGCTACACCTTC. Translating it yields CASTLRSGKGYTF.

This clone was counted a few times. The V gene is TRBV19, the J gene TRBJ2-7, with D possibly TRBD1 on 6 matching bases. The CDR3 is 16 amino acids. V was shortened by 4 bases and J by 1 base, with 17 bases between the two germline ends. The V gene's germline CDR1 is LNHDA and CDR2 SQIVND (reference sequence). The CDR3, as DNA: TGTGCCAGTAGTAGTTTACGGACAGCTATATCCTACGAGCAGTACTTC. As protein: CASSSLRTAISYEQYF.

The CDR3 DNA reads TGTGCCAGCAGCGTCGGGATAGACCTTCCCTACGAGCAGTACTTC. Amino acid sequence: CASSVGIDLPYEQYF. The chain combines TRBV9 with TRBJ2-7, with D perhaps TRBD2 (5 bases). V dropped 2 bases and J dropped 2 bases, with 14 bases sitting between them. Germline V CDR1 and CDR2: SGDLS, YYNGEE. The CDR3 loop spans 15 amino acids.

The V and J genes are TRBV6-4 and TRBJ2-1; 11 nucleotides line up with TRBD1. The CDR3 covers 20 residues. V shed 7 bases, J shed 0 bases, and the junction held 17 bases outside the gene matches. Germline CDR1 reads MRHNA; CDR2 reads SNTAGT. The CDR3 here is CASTTPGQGARGCSYNEQFF. CDR3 sequence (DNA): TGTGCCAGCACCACCCCCGGACAGGGGGCGCGGGGGTGCTCCTACAATGAGCAGTTCTTC.

The chain couples TRBV29-1 to TRBJ2-7; 8 nucleotides agree with TRBD2. This CDR3 is 14 amino acids long. The J segment lost 3 bases and the V segment lost 7 bases, leaving 11 bases of the junction unmatched. The germline CDR1 and CDR2 sequences are SQVTM and ANQGSEA. CDR3: CSAGGGGLFYEQYF. Written as DNA, the CDR3 is TGCAGCGCAGGAGGCGGGGGGCTTTTCTACGAGCAGTACTTC.

V and J are TRBV19 and TRBJ2-1; D might be TRBD2 (6 bases). This CDR3 spans 16 amino acids. The V end was cut by 3 bases, the J end by 0 bases, with 12 bases between. Germline-derived CDR1 and CDR2 are LNHDA and SQIVND (reference sequence). The CDR3 reads CASSIGQGGSYNEQFF. CDR3 coding DNA: TGTGCCAGTAGTATCGGGCAGGGAGGCTCCTACAATGAGCAGTTCTTC.

The chain recombines TRBV4-2 with TRBJ2-7; 9 bases map to TRBD2. The CDR3 has 15 residues. Per germline, CDR1 LGHNA and CDR2 YNFKEQ. J gave up 6 bases and V 0 bases, and 6 bases lay outside the gene matches. CDR3 loop: CASSQEIAGAFEQYF. The CDR3 DNA sequence: TGTGCCAGCAGCCAAGAAATAGCGGGGGCCTTCGAGCAGTACTTC.

CDR3: CASSGSGGNTEAFF. As DNA, the CDR3 is TGCGCCAGCAGCGGATCAGGTGGAAACACTGAAGCTTTCTTT. The genes are TRBV5-1 and TRBJ1-1, with D unclear. Germline values: CDR1 SGHRS, CDR2 YFSETQ. The CDR3 is 14 residues long. Trimming took off 4 bases at V and 2 bases at J, with 12 bases between the two ends.

The gene calls are TRBV27 and TRBJ1-5; D unresolved. Germline lookup yields CDR1 MNHEY and CDR2 SMNVEV (reference sequence). There are 16 residues in the CDR3. Trimming left V 5 bases short and J 0 bases short, with 14 bases between. CDR3 nucleotide sequence: TGTGCCAGCAGTCTGACAACCGGGAATAGCAATCAGCCCCAGCATTTT. It translates to CASSLTTGNSNQPQHF.